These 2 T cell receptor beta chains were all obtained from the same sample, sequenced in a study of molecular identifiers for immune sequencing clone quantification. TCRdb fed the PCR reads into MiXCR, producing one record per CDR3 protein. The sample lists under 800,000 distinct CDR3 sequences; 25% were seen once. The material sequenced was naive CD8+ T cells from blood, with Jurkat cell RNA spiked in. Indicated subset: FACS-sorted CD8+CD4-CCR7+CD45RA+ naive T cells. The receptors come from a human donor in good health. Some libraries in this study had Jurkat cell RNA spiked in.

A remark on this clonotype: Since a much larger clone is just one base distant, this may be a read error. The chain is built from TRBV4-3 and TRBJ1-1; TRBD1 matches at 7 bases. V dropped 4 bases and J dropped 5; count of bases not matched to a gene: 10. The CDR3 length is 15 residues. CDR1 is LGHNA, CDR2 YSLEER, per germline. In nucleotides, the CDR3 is TGCGCCAGCAGCCGTGGGTCAGGGGGTCGAACTGAAGCTTTCTTT. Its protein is CASSRGSGGRTEAFF.

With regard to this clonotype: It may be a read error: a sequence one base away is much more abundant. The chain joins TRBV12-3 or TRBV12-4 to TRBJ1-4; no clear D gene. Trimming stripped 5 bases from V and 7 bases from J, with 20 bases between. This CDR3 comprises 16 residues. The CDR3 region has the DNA TGTGCCAGCAGTACATTCATTTGGAACCCTATTGAAAAACTGTTTTTT. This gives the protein CASSTFIWNPIEKLFF.